Below, 5 T cell receptor beta chains from the same sample are listed, as sequenced in a study of blood T cells in healthy people across ages. A second PCR of about 7 to 12 cycles used a sample-barcoded 5' primer and a J-beta primer mix. TCRdb reprocessed the 5' RACE reads via MiXCR and lists one record per CDR3 protein. The sample includes approximately 690,000 distinct CDR3 sequences, around 54% of them seen just once. Sequenced input: blood. All receptors come from a man in his 60s in good health.

The rearrangement joins TRBV29-1 to TRBJ1-2; D is unresolved. Trimming removed 4 bases from V and 2 bases from J, with 11 bases in between. Germline V gene lookup returns CDR1 SQVTM and CDR2 ANQGSEA. This CDR3 has 13 residues. CDR3 coding DNA: TGCAGCGTTGCGGAGGCCGCGAACTATGGCTACACCTTC. It translates to CSVAEAANYGYTF.

This clonotype was counted between two and nine times. The chain has TRBV7-2 and TRBJ2-1; TRBD1 matches 7 bases. V dropped 3 bases and J dropped 9; count of bases not matched to a gene: 2. The CDR3 has 12 amino acids. The germline V gene has CDR1 SGHTA and CDR2 FQGNSA. The CDR3 region has the DNA TGTGCCAGCAGCTTTCCAGGGGGTGAGCAGTTCTTC. Translating it yields CASSFPGGEQFF.

This chain connects TRBV3-1 to TRBJ2-3, with 7 positions matching TRBD2. The CDR3 totals 16 residues. Germline V CDR1 and CDR2: LGHDT, YNNKEL (reference sequence). The junction had 5 bases not matched to a gene; V was cut back by 0 bases and J by 2 bases. The CDR3 protein is CASSQDAGELTDTQYF. CDR3 DNA: TGTGCCAGCAGCCAAGATGCGGGGGAGCTCACAGATACGCAGTATTTT.

This clonotype was counted at least ten times. The CDR3 nucleotides read TGTGCCAGCAGCCAAAAACCCGGGACTAGCACAGATACGCAGTATTTT. Translated: CASSQKPGTSTDTQYF. This rearrangement joins TRBV4-2 to TRBJ2-3, with a weak D call TRBD2 (6 bases). The V gene's germline CDR1 is LGHNA and CDR2 YNFKEQ. V dropped 2 bases and J dropped 0 bases, with 12 bases sitting between them. This CDR3 comprises 16 residues.

This clonotype came up a few times. This chain uses TRBV6-6 with TRBJ1-1; the D is unclear. The CDR3 consists of 14 residues. Germline assignment: CDR1 MNHNY and CDR2 SVGAGI (reference sequence). V was trimmed by 0 bases and J by 5 bases, leaving 10 bases between them. This CDR3 is CASSYSTGWTEAFF. CDR3 DNA: TGTGCCAGCAGTTACTCCACGGGGTGGACTGAAGCTTTCTTT.